This TCR beta chain was identified during a study of T cell repertoires in cytomegalovirus infection. TCRdb re-called the reads with MiXCR, one entry per CDR3 protein. The sample includes 450,000 to 550,000 distinct CDR3 sequences, roughly 43% of them seen just once. This clonotype has just a few counts. Antigen: not known. In germline, CDR1 is MNHEY, CDR2 SVGEGT. Trimming shortened V by 5 bases and J by 8 bases, and 9 bases separated the two germline ends. CDR3 length equals 11 residues. Sequenced here: cultured PBMCs, sampled from culture after CMV antigen stimulation. V and J are TRBV6-2 or TRBV6-3 and TRBJ1-1; no reliable D call. This TCR was sampled from a human donor in good health (CMV status not recorded). Some clones in this sample may be carry-over from other donors' samples. The CDR3 region is CASSRTVEAFF. The CDR3 DNA follows: TGTGCCAGCAGTAGGACTGTAGAAGCTTTCTTT.